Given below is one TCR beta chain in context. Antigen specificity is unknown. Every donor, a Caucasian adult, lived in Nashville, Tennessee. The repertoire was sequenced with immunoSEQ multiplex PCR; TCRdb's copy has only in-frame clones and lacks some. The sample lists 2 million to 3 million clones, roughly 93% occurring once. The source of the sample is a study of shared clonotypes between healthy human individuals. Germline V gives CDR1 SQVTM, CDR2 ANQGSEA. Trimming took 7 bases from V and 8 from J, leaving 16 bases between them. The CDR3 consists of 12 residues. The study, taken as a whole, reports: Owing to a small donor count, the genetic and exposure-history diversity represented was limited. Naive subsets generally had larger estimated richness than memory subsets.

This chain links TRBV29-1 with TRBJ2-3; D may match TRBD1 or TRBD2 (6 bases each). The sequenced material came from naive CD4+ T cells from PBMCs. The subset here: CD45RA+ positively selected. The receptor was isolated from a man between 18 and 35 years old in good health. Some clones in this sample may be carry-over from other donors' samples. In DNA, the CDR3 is TGCAGCGGGGGGGCTCACCAGGGTACGCAGTATTTT. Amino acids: CSGGAHQGTQYF.